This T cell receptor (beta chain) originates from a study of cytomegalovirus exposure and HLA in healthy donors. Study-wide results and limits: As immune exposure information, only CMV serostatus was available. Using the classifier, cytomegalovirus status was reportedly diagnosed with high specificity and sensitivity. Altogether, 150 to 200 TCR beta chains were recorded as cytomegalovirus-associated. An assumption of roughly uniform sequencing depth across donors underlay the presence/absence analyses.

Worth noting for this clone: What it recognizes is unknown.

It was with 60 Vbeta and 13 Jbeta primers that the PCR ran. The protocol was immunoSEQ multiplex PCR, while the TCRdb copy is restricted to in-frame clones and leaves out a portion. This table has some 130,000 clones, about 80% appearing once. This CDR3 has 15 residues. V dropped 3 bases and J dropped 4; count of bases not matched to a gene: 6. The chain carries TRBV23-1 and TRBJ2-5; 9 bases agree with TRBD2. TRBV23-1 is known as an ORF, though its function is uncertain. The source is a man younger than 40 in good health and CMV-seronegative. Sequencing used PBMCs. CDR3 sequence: CASSHQREEGETQYF. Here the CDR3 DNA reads TGCGCCAGCAGTCACCAGCGGGAGGAGGGAGAGACCCAGTACTTC.